The present entry profiles one T cell receptor beta chain with its context. The data are from a study of blood T cell repertoires in COVID-19. At the level of the study: Researchers got acute and convalescent COVID-19 samples from the United States, Italy and Spain.

TCRdb's table, derived via immunoSEQ multiplex PCR, lists solely in-frame clones and lacks some. This table holds under 80,000 clones, around 77% found once. Germline values: CDR1 SEHNR, CDR2 FQNEAQ (reference sequence). V dropped 7 bases and J dropped 8 bases, with 14 bases sitting between them. CDR3 length: 12 amino acids. The clonotype comes from a human donor in a cohort sampled during active COVID-19. This rearrangement joins TRBV7-9 to TRBJ1-1; D remains unclear. The specimen sequenced was peripheral blood. DNA for the CDR3: TGTGCCAGCAAAGAGCCGGCGGGGGAAGCTTTCTTT. It translates to CASKEPAGEAFF.